This T cell receptor (beta chain) was sequenced during a study of blood T cell repertoires in COVID-19. Sequenced by immunoSEQ multiplex PCR; TCRdb stores in-frame clones only, minus some. The repertoire includes 200,000 or so clones, 75% to 90% of them detected once, and about 4% sits in the top ten. The clonotype comes from a woman aged 40 to 50 with acute COVID-19. Sequencing was performed on PBMCs or T cells enriched from blood (not recorded which).

DNA for the CDR3: TGTGCCAGCAGTGAACCCGGCCTCGGGGGCTACACCTTC. Residues: CASSEPGLGGYTF. V and J are TRBV2 and TRBJ1-2; unclear D gene. Germline V gives CDR1 SNHLY, CDR2 FYNNEI. The CDR3 totals 13 residues. V dropped 2 bases and J dropped 8 bases, with 12 bases sitting between them. The whole variable domain, filled in from reference TRBV2 and TRBJ1-2, reads EPEVTQTPSHQVTQMGQEVILRCVPISNHLYFYWYRQILGQKVEFLVSFYNNEISEKSEIFDDQFSVERPDGSNFTLKIRSTKLEDSAMYFCASSEPGLGGYTFGSGTRLTVV.